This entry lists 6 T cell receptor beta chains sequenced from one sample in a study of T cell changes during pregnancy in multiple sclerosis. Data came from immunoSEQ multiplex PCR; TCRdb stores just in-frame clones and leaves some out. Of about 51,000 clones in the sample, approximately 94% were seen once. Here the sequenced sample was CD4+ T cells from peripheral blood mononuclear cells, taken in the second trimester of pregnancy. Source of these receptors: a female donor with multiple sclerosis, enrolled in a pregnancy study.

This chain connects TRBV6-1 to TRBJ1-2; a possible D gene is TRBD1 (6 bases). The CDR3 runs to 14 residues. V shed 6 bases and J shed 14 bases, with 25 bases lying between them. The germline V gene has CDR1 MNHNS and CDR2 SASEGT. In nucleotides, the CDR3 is TGTGCCAGCAGGGAGACCAGGGGAACGTTCAAGTGTACCTTC. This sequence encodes CASRETRGTFKCTF.

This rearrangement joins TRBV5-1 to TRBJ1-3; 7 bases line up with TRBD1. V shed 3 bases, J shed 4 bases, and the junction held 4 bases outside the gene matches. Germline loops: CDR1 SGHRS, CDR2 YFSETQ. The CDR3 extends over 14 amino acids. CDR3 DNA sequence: TGCGCCAGCAGCTCGACAGGGCTAGGAAACACCATATATTTT. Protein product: CASSSTGLGNTIYF. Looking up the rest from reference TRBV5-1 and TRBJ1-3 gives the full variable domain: KAGVTQTPRYLIKTRGQQVTLSCSPISGHRSVSWYQQTPGQGLQFLFEYFSETQRNKGNFPGRFSGRQFSNSRSEMNVSTLELGDSALYLCASSSTGLGNTIYFGEGSWLTVV.

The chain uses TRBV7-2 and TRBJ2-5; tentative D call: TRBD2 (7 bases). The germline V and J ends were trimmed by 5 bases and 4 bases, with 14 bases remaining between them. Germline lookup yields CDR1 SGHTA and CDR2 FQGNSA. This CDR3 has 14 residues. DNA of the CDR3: TGTGCCAGCAGCGCAAACAGGGAGGGAGAGACCCAGTACTTC. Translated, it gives CASSANREGETQYF.

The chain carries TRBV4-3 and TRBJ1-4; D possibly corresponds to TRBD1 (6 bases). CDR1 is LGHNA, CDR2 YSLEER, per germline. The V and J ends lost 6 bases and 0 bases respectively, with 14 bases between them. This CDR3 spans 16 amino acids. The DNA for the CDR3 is TGCGCCAGCAGTCCAGGGGAGAAGGCAACTAATGAAAAACTGTTTTTT. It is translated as CASSPGEKATNEKLFF.

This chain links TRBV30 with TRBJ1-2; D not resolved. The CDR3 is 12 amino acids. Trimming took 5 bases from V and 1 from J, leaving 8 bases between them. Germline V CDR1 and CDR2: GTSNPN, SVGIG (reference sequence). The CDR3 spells CAWDGLNYGYTF. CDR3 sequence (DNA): TGTGCCTGGGATGGGCTTAACTATGGCTACACCTTC. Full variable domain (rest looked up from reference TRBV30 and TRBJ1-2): SQTIHQWPATLVQPVGSPLSLECTVEGTSNPNLYWYRQAAGRGLQLLFYSVGIGQISSEVPQNLSASRPQDRQFILSSKKLLLSDSGFYLCAWDGLNYGYTFGSGTRLTVV.

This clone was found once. The CDR3 reads CASSPGTITDTQYF. Here the CDR3 DNA reads TGCGCCAGCAGCCCCGGGACTATCACAGATACGCAGTATTTT. The genes are TRBV5-1 and TRBJ2-3, with 7 positions matching TRBD2. Per the germline V gene, CDR1 is SGHRS and CDR2 is YFSETQ. There are 14 residues in the CDR3. Trimming at V came to 4 bases and at J to 2 bases, leaving 4 bases not matched to a gene.